What follows are 2 T cell receptor beta chains derived from one specimen sequenced in a study of T cells expressing NK-cell markers. Following a re-call of the 5' RACE reads, TCRdb has one entry per CDR3 protein and lacks DNA. Recorded for this sample: 250,000 or so distinct CDR3 sequences. The sequenced material came from blood T cells: a sorted CD56 or NKG2C T cell subset, CD4+ or CD8+ T cells, or bulk PBMC T cells (not recorded which). Every receptor here comes from a woman between 18 and 69 years old in good health.

This chain links TRBV6-5 with TRBJ2-7; there is no DNA to check the TCRdb D call of TRBD1. CDR1 and CDR2 from the germline V gene are MNHEY and SVGAGI. This CDR3 region has 15 residues. The CDR3 reads CASSYRQAPTYEQYF.

The genes are TRBV6-5 and TRBJ1-2; checking the TCRdb D call of TRBD1 is not possible without DNA. The CDR3 has 15 residues. Germline CDR1 reads MNHEY; CDR2 reads SVGAGI. CDR3 in amino acids: CASSNPGQGKGGYTF.